The 28 T cell receptor beta chains below come from one sample, sequenced in a study of blood T cells in healthy people across ages. The use of a sample-barcoded 5' primer and a J-beta primer mix characterized a second PCR of about 7 to 12 cycles. TCRdb re-analysed the 5' RACE reads in MiXCR, keeping a single row per CDR3 protein. The sample records around 2 million distinct CDR3 sequences, around 42% being singletons. The sample was blood. The receptors derive from a human donor in good health.

The chain recombines TRBV9 with TRBJ2-1, with a possible D match to TRBD1 (5 bases). The V gene lost 1 base and the J gene lost 6 bases, with 8 bases spanning the gap. Germline-derived CDR1 and CDR2 are SGDLS and YYNGEE. The CDR3 length is 13 residues. The CDR3 DNA reads TGTGCCAGCAGCGTATCAGGGATCAATGAGCAGTTCTTC. This translates into CASSVSGINEQFF.

This CDR3 reads CASSLVGGTFSYEQYF. The CDR3 DNA is TGTGCCAGCAGCTTAGTGGGAGGGACCTTCTCCTACGAGCAGTACTTC. The chain joins TRBV7-2 to TRBJ2-7; 7 bases map to TRBD2. The CDR3 loop spans 16 amino acids. Losses at the gene ends were 1 base for V and 0 bases for J; bases not matched to a gene: 6. CDR1 is SGHTA, CDR2 FQGNSA, per germline.

The chain uses TRBV3-1 and TRBJ2-1, with 8 bases that match TRBD1. V lost 7 bases to trimming and J lost 2 bases; unmatched junction nucleotides: 10. CDR1 is LGHDT, CDR2 YNNKEL, per germline (reference sequence). CDR3 length equals 16 residues. The CDR3 DNA follows: TGTGCCAGCAACTGGGGCGGCAGGGGGCCCTACAATGAGCAGTTCTTC. It yields the protein CASNWGGRGPYNEQFF.

This clonotype was counted between two and nine times. The chain employs TRBV5-1 and TRBJ1-1; possibly TRBD1 for D (5 bases). Between the trimmed V and J ends, which lost 3 bases and 7 bases, there was a span of 7 bases. The CDR3 is 11 residues long. CDR1 and CDR2 from the germline V gene are SGHRS and YFSETQ. CDR3 protein: CASSSGLEAFF. CDR3 bases: TGCGCCAGCAGCTCGGGACTTGAAGCTTTCTTT.

V usage is TRBV4-3 and J usage is TRBJ1-2; D may be TRBD1 (6 bases). The CDR3 loop spans 15 amino acids. Germline V lookup: CDR1 LGHNA, CDR2 YSLEER. Trimming removed 4 bases from V and 4 bases from J, with 16 bases in between. The CDR3 spells CASSPRGQTVYGYTF. Written as DNA, the CDR3 is TGCGCCAGCAGCCCCCGAGGACAGACCGTCTATGGCTACACCTTC.

The chain employs TRBV4-1 and TRBJ2-1; D is perhaps TRBD1 (7 bases). Germline V gene sequence: CDR1 MGHRA, CDR2 YSYEKL. Trimming stripped 5 bases from V and 8 bases from J, with 13 bases between. The length of the CDR3 is 13 residues. CDR3 DNA: TGCGCCAGCAGCGCGGCAGGGGGGCATGAGCAGTTCTTC. Protein sequence: CASSAAGGHEQFF.

The rearrangement joins TRBV15 to TRBJ2-7; a weak D match, TRBD1 (5 bases). Germline CDR1 LNHNV, CDR2 YYDKDF (reference sequence). V was pared by 4 bases and J by 2 bases, with 15 bases between. The CDR3 covers 15 residues. The CDR3 sequence: CATSKGMADPYEQYF. CDR3 nucleotide sequence: TGTGCCACCAGCAAGGGGATGGCGGACCCCTACGAGCAGTACTTC. The full variable domain, completed using reference TRBV15 and TRBJ2-7, is DAMVIQNPRYQVTQFGKPVTLSCSQTLNHNVMYWYQQKSSQAPKLLFHYYDKDFNNEADTPDNFQSRRPNTSFCFLDIRSPGLGDTAMYLCATSKGMADPYEQYFGPGTRLTVT.

In its sample, this clonotype was seen many times. The chain is built from TRBV20-1 and TRBJ1-2; 8 bases match TRBD1. Per germline, CDR1 DFQATT and CDR2 SNEGSKA (reference sequence). There are 15 residues in the CDR3. V lost 0 bases to trimming and J lost 8 bases; unmatched junction nucleotides: 11. The CDR3: CSARENRGALRGYTF. CDR3 DNA sequence: TGCAGTGCTAGAGAAAACAGGGGGGCCTTGCGGGGCTACACCTTC.

This clonotype appeared a single time. The chain recombines TRBV7-2 with TRBJ2-7; 9 bases fit TRBD1. Trimming took 1 base from V and 0 from J; bases not matched to a gene: 7. CDR3 length: 17 residues. Germline CDR1 and CDR2: SGHTA and FQGNSA. CDR3 loop: CASSLVKGTGPSYEQYF. In DNA form, the CDR3 reads TGTGCCAGCAGCTTAGTAAAGGGGACAGGGCCCTCCTACGAGCAGTACTTC.

The chain's CDR3 is CASSPTGTPGGLSWWETQYF. The CDR3 coding sequence is TGTGCCAGCAGCCCCACCGGGACTCCTGGAGGTTTGAGTTGGTGGGAGACCCAGTACTTC. The chain is built from TRBV9 and TRBJ2-5, with a weak D call TRBD2 (6 bases). Trimming took 4 bases from V and 5 from J, leaving 33 bases between them. This CDR3 has 20 amino acids. CDR1 and CDR2 (germline): SGDLS, YYNGEE.

The rearrangement uses TRBV6-2 or TRBV6-3 and TRBJ2-6; D not certain. V dropped 11 bases and J dropped 0 bases, with 11 bases sitting between them. The CDR3 is 14 amino acids. The germline V gene has CDR1 MNHEY and CDR2 SVGEGT. CDR3 sequence: CAAIADSGANVLTF. CDR3 coding DNA: TGTGCCGCTATTGCGGACTCTGGGGCCAACGTCCTGACTTTC.

V usage is TRBV20-1 and J usage is TRBJ1-4; D gene ambiguous. Trimming removed 1 base from V and 4 bases from J, with 10 bases in between. The CDR3 has 14 amino acids. Looked up from germline, CDR1 is DFQATT and CDR2 is SNEGSKA (reference sequence). For the CDR3, the DNA is TGCAGTGCTAGAGTGCTGCGGGGTAATGAAAAACTGTTTTTT. Translated, it gives CSARVLRGNEKLFF.

This clonotype was found a few times. The gene calls are TRBV7-3 and TRBJ2-1, with 8 bases fitting TRBD2. CDR1 SGHTA and CDR2 FQGTGA come from the germline V gene. This CDR3 is built from 16 residues. V shed 5 bases and J 4 bases; nucleotides not matched to a gene: 10. This CDR3 is CASSGDLAGGYNEQFF. DNA for the CDR3: TGTGCCAGCAGCGGGGATTTGGCGGGGGGATACAATGAGCAGTTCTTC.

This clonotype was detected only a few times. V usage is TRBV6-1 and J usage is TRBJ1-5, with D perhaps TRBD1 (6 bases). This CDR3 has 16 amino acids. Germline-derived CDR1 and CDR2 are MNHNS and SASEGT. V dropped 5 bases and J dropped 6 bases, with 20 bases sitting between them. The CDR3 DNA reads as TGTGCCAGCAGTCTATACCGCGGGGGCGCCGGTCAGCCCCAGCATTTT. Its translation: CASSLYRGGAGQPQHF.

The chain employs TRBV12-3 or TRBV12-4 and TRBJ1-4, with a weak D call TRBD1 (5 bases). The CDR3 spans 12 residues. V was clipped by 4 bases and J by 5 bases, with 5 bases between them. The CDR3 sequence is CASSYRNEKLFF. The CDR3 DNA reads as TGTGCCAGCAGTTACAGGAATGAAAAACTGTTTTTT.

The gene calls are TRBV6-5 and TRBJ2-2; D may be TRBD1 (6 bases). This CDR3 spans 13 amino acids. Germline CDR1 MNHEY, CDR2 SVGAGI. V was cut by 6 bases and J by 4 bases, with 9 bases left in between. CDR3 nucleotides: TGTGCCAGCAGCTGGGACATCACCGGGGAGCTGTTTTTT. This codes for CASSWDITGELFF.

This clonotype turned up a few times. This sequence joins TRBV9 and TRBJ2-1, with D possibly being TRBD1 or TRBD2 (6 bases each). Trimming shortened V by 4 bases and J by 5 bases, and 13 bases separated the two germline ends. Germline values: CDR1 SGDLS, CDR2 YYNGEE. This CDR3 contains 14 residues. The CDR3 loop reads CASSWGDTHNEQFF. CDR3 sequence (DNA): TGTGCCAGCAGCTGGGGGGACACACACAATGAGCAGTTCTTC.

This clonotype was counted only a few times. The V call is TRBV6-5, the J call TRBJ2-3; TRBD2 agrees at 7 bases. Per the germline V gene, CDR1 is MNHEY and CDR2 is SVGAGI. Trimming cost V 6 bases and J 6 bases; bases outside gene matches: 9. The CDR3 contains 14 residues. The CDR3 sequence is CASSTGTTTDTQYF. The CDR3 DNA follows: TGTGCCAGCAGCACCGGGACTACCACGGATACGCAGTATTTT.

About this clonotype: A read error may produce the germline difference seen at one junction end. The V gene is TRBV7-2, the J gene TRBJ2-7, with 8 bases aligning to TRBD2. This CDR3 region has 16 residues. CDR1 and CDR2 from the germline V gene are SGHTA and FQGNSA. The CDR3 DNA is TGTGCCAACAGCCTGCTCGGTAGCGGGGTAAACTACGAGCAGTACTTC. Translated: CANSLLGSGVNYEQYF. The whole variable domain, filled in from reference TRBV7-2 and TRBJ2-7, reads GAGVSQSPSNKVTEKGKDVELRCDPISGHTALYWYRQSLGQGLEFLIYFQGNSAPDKSGLPSDRFSAERTGGSVSTLTIQRTQQEDSAVYLCANSLLGSGVNYEQYFGPGTRLTVT.

The rearrangement uses TRBV27 and TRBJ2-7; D is uncertain. The CDR3 consists of 14 residues. The V gene's germline CDR1 is MNHEY and CDR2 SMNVEV (reference sequence). V lost 3 bases and J 2 bases, leaving 11 bases between the germline ends. CDR3 sequence: CASSFGQDAYEQYF. The CDR3 coding sequence is TGTGCCAGCAGTTTCGGTCAGGACGCCTACGAGCAGTACTTC.

Turning to this clonotype: This may stem from a read error, because a much larger clone lies one nucleotide away. The chain combines TRBV3-1 with TRBJ2-5; TRBD2 matches at 7 bases. V was pared by 5 bases and J by 4 bases, with 4 bases of the junction left unmatched. CDR3 length: 13 amino acids. CDR1 is LGHDT and CDR2 is YNNKEL in the germline V gene (reference sequence). DNA of the CDR3: TGTGCCAGCAGCACCAGCGGGGTAGAGACCCAGTACTTC. Its protein is CASSTSGVETQYF.

The chain uses TRBV20-1 and TRBJ1-2; TRBD1 agrees at 10 bases. The ends lost 3 bases at V and 8 bases at J; junction bases unmatched: 6. The CDR3 consists of 13 residues. Germline V gives CDR1 DFQATT, CDR2 SNEGSKA (reference sequence). The CDR3 reads CSARAGTGVGYTF. In DNA, the CDR3 is TGCAGTGCTAGGGCCGGGACAGGGGTCGGCTACACCTTC.

This clonotype occurred a few times. The chain is built from TRBV5-6 and TRBJ2-7, with TRBD1 matching 7 bases. Trimming at V came to 0 bases and at J to 7 bases, leaving 1 base not matched to a gene. The CDR3 has 12 residues. The germline gives CDR1 SGHDT, CDR2 YYEEEE. The DNA of the CDR3 is TGTGCCAGCAGCTTGGCGGACAGGGAGCAGTACTTC. This gives the protein CASSLADREQYF.

The rearrangement uses TRBV6-6 and TRBJ1-1, with D maybe TRBD1 (5 bases). Germline values: CDR1 MNHNY, CDR2 SVGAGI (reference sequence). CDR3 length equals 13 residues. Trimming pared 4 bases from V and 3 bases from J, leaving 9 bases between. The CDR3 protein is CASSLQAYTEAFF. The CDR3 DNA reads as TGTGCCAGCAGTTTACAGGCATACACTGAAGCTTTCTTT.

This clonotype was counted a few times. The CDR3 here is CASSHRTPSTDTQYF. CDR3 bases: TGCGCCAGCAGCCACCGGACCCCTAGCACAGATACGCAGTATTTT. The chain has TRBV4-3 and TRBJ2-3; D gene unclear. V lost 3 bases and J 0 bases, leaving 10 bases between the germline ends. CDR1 is LGHNA, CDR2 YSLEER, per germline. This CDR3 is built from 15 residues.

This chain uses TRBV28 with TRBJ2-7; D is possibly TRBD1 or TRBD2 (6 bases each). Trimming left V 7 bases short and J 4 bases short, with 17 bases between. This CDR3 has 14 residues. Per the germline V gene, CDR1 is MDHEN and CDR2 is SYDVKM. CDR3 bases: TGTGCCAGCAAACCCAGAAGGGGGGCGTACGAGCAGTACTTC. This encodes CASKPRRGAYEQYF.

This clonotype was recorded a few times. The chain couples TRBV28 to TRBJ1-2; D perhaps matches TRBD1 (6 bases). Trimming stripped 3 bases from V and 4 bases from J, with 12 bases between. Germline loops: CDR1 MDHEN, CDR2 SYDVKM. The CDR3 sequence is 14 residues long. The CDR3 spells CASSFRRDTYGYTF. DNA of the CDR3: TGTGCCAGCAGTTTCCGTCGGGACACCTATGGCTACACCTTC.

The chain is built from TRBV10-3 and TRBJ2-2, with 11 bases identical to TRBD1. Trimming at V came to 10 bases and at J to 5 bases, leaving 6 bases not matched to a gene. The CDR3 sequence is 14 residues long. Germline V gene sequence: CDR1 ENHRY, CDR2 SYGVKD. Here the CDR3 reads CATWTGGSTGELFF. Here the CDR3 DNA reads TGTGCCACCTGGACAGGGGGCTCGACCGGGGAGCTGTTTTTT.